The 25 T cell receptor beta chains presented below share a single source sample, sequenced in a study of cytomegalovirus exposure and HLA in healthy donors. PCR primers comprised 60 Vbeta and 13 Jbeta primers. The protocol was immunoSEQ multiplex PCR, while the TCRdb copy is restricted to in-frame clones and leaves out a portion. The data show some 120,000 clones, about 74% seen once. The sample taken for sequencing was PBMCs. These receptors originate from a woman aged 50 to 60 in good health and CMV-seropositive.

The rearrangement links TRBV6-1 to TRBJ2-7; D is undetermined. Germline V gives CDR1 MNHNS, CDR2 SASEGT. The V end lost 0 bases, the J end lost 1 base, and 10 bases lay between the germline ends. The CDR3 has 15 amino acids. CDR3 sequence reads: CASSEASPISYEQYF. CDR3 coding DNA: TGTGCCAGCAGTGAAGCGAGCCCGATATCCTACGAGCAGTACTTC.

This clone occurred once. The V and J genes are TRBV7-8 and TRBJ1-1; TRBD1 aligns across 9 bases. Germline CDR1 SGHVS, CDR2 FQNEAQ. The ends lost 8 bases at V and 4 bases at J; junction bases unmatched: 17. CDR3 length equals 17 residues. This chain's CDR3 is CASWGGQGLRAGTEAFF. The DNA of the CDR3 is TGTGCCAGCTGGGGGGGACAGGGCCTACGGGCGGGCACTGAAGCTTTCTTT.

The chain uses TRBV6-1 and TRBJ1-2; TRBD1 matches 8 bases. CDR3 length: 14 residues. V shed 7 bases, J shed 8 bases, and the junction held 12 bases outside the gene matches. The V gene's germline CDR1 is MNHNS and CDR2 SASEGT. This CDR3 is CASTLGQGFGGYTF. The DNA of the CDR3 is TGTGCCAGCACTTTAGGACAGGGTTTCGGGGGCTACACCTTC.

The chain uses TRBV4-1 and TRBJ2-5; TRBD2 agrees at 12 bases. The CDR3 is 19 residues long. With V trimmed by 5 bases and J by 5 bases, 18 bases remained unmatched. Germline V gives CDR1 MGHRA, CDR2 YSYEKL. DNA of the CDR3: TGCGCCAGCAGCAAAGGATTCCTAGCGGGGGGGCCTGAGCGGGAGACCCAGTACTTC. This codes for CASSKGFLAGGPERETQYF.

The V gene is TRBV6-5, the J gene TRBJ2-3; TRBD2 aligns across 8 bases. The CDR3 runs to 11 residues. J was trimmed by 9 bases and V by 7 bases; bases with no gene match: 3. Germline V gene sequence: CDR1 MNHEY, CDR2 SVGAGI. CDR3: CASIREGTQYF. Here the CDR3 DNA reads TGTGCCAGCATTCGGGAGGGGACGCAGTATTTT.

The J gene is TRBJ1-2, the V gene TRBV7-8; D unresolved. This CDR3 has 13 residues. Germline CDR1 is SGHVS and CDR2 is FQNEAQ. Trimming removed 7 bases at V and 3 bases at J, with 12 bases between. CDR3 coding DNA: TGTGCCAGCACCCGAGGTGGATACTATGGCTACACCTTC. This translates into CASTRGGYYGYTF.

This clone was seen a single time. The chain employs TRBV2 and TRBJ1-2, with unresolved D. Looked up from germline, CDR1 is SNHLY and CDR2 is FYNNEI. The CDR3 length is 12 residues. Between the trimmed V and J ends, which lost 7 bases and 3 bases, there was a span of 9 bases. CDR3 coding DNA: TGTGCCAGCAATCGGGAGGACTATGGCTACACCTTC. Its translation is CASNREDYGYTF. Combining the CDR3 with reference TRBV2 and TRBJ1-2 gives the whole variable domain EPEVTQTPSHQVTQMGQEVILRCVPISNHLYFYWYRQILGQKVEFLVSFYNNEISEKSEIFDDQFSVERPDGSNFTLKIRSTKLEDSAMYFCASNREDYGYTFGSGTRLTVV.

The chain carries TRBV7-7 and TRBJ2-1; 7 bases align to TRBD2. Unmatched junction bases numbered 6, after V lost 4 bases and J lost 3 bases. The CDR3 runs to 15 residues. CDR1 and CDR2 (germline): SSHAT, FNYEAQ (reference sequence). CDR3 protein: CASSYQAGVYNEQFF. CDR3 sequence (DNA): TGTGCCAGCAGCTATCAGGCGGGGGTCTACAATGAGCAGTTCTTC.

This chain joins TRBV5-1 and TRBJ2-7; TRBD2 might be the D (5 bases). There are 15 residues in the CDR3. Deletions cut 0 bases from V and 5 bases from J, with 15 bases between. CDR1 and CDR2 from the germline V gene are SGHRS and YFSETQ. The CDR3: CASSLGTGYYHEQYF. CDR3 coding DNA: TGCGCCAGCAGCTTGGGAACGGGGTATTATCACGAGCAGTACTTC.

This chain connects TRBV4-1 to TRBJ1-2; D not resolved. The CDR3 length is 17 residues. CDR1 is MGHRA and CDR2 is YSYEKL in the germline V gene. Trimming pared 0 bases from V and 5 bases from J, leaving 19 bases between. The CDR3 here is CASSQDKSNPGIYGYTF. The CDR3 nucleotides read TGCGCCAGCAGCCAAGATAAGTCGAACCCCGGGATATATGGCTACACCTTC.

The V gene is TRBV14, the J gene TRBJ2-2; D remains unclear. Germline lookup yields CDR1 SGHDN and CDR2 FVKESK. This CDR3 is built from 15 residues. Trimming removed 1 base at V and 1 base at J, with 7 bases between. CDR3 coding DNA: TGTGCCAGCAGCCAAGCCCTAGGGAACACCGGGGAGCTGTTTTTT. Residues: CASSQALGNTGELFF.

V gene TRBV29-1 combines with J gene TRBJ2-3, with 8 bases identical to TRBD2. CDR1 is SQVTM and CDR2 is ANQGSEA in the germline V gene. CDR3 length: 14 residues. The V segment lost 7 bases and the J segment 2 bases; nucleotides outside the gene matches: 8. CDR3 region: CSGRLATNTDTQYF. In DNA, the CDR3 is TGCAGCGGCCGACTAGCGACCAACACAGATACGCAGTATTTT.

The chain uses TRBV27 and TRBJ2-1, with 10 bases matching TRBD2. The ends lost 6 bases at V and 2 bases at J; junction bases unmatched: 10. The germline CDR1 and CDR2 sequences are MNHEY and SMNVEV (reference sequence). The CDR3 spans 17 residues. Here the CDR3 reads CASRSDTLAGAYNEQFF. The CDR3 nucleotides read TGTGCCAGCAGAAGTGATACTCTAGCGGGGGCCTACAATGAGCAGTTCTTC.

The chain's CDR3 is CASSSRRDTQYF. Here the CDR3 DNA reads TGTGCCAGCAGCTCTAGAAGAGATACGCAGTATTTT. V and J are TRBV7-9 and TRBJ2-3; no reliable D call. CDR1 is SEHNR and CDR2 is FQNEAQ in the germline V gene (reference sequence). Trimming stripped 4 bases from V and 5 bases from J, with 7 bases between. The CDR3 totals 12 residues. The full variable domain, its missing parts supplied by reference TRBV7-9 and TRBJ2-3, is DTGVSQNPRHKITKRGQNVTFRCDPISEHNRLYWYRQTLGQGPEFLTYFQNEAQLEKSRLLSDRFSAERPKGSFSTLEIQRTEQGDSAMYLCASSSRRDTQYFGPGTRLTVL.

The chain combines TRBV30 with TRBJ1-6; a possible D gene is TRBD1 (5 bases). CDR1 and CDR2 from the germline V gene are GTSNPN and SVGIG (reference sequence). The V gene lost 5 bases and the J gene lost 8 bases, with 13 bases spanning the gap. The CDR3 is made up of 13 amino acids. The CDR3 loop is CAWGRQTYSPLHF. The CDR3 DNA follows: TGTGCCTGGGGAAGACAGACATATTCACCCCTCCACTTT.

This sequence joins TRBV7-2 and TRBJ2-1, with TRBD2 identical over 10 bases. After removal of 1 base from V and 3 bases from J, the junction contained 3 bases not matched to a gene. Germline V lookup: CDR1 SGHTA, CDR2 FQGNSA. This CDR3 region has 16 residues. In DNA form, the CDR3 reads TGTGCCAGCAGCTTAGAGGCTAGCGGGGGCTACAATGAGCAGTTCTTC. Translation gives CASSLEASGGYNEQFF.

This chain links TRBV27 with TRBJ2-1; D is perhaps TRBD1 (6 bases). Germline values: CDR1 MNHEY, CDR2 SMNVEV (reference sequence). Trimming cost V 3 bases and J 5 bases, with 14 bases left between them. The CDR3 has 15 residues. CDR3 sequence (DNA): TGTGCCAGCAGTTTTTCGTCCGGGACACACAATGAGCAGTTCTTC. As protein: CASSFSSGTHNEQFF.

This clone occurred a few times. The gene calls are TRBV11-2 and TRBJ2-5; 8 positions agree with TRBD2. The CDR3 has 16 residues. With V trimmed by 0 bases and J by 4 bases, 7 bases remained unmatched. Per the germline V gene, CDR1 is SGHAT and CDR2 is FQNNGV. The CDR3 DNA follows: TGTGCCAGCAGCTTAGATGGGGTCAGCGGGGGAGAGACCCAGTACTTC. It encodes CASSLDGVSGGETQYF.

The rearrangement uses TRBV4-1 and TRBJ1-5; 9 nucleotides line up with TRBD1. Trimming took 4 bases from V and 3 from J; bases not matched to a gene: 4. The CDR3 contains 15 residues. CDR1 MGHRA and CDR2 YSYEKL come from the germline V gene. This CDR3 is CASSRDRGNNQPQHF. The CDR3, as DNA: TGCGCCAGCAGCCGAGACAGGGGGAACAATCAGCCCCAGCATTTT.

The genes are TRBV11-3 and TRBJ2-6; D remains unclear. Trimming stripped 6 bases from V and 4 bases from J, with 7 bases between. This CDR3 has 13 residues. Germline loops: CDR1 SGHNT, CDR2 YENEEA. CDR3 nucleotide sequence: TGTGCCAGCAGTTCCTTCGGGGCCAACGTCCTGACTTTC. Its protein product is CASSSFGANVLTF.

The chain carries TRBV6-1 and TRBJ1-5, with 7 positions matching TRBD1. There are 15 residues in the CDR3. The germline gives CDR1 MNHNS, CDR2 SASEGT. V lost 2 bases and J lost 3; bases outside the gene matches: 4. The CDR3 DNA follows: TGTGCCAGCAGTGAACAGGGGGGATACAATCAGCCCCAGCATTTT. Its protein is CASSEQGGYNQPQHF.

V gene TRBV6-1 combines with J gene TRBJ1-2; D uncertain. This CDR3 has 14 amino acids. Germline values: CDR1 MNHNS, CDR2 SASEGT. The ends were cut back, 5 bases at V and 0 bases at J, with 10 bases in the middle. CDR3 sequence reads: CASSRHTSNYGYTF. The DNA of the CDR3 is TGTGCCAGCAGTAGACACACTTCTAACTATGGCTACACCTTC.

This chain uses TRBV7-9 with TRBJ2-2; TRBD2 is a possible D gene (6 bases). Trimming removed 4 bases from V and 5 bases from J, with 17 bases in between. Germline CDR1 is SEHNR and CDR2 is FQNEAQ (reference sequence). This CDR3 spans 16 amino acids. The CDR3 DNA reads TGTGCCAGCAGCTCGGACTACTCCTGGCGAACCGGGGAGCTGTTTTTT. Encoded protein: CASSSDYSWRTGELFF. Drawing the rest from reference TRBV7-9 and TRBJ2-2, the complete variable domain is DTGVSQNPRHKITKRGQNVTFRCDPISEHNRLYWYRQTLGQGPEFLTYFQNEAQLEKSRLLSDRFSAERPKGSFSTLEIQRTEQGDSAMYLCASSSDYSWRTGELFFGEGSRLTVL.

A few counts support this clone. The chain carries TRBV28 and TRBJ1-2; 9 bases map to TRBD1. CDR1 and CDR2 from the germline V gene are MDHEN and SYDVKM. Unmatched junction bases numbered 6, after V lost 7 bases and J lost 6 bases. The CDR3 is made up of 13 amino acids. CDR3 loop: CASKVRDRDGYTF. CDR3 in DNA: TGTGCCAGCAAAGTTAGGGACAGGGATGGCTACACCTTC.

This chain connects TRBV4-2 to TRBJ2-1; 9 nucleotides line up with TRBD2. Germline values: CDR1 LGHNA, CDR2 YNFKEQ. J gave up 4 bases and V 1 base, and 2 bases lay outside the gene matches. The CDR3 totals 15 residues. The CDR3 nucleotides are TGTGCCAGCAGCCAAGTTACTAGCGGGTACAATGAGCAGTTCTTC. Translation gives CASSQVTSGYNEQFF.